The entry that follows covers one TCR beta chain sequence. This clonotype came up many times. Its antigen is currently not known. Qualities for individual bases were not recorded, and no much larger clone is one base off. Only healthy Caucasian donors were included. Three pairs of female monozygotic twins, all aged roughly 18 to 29 years, were included in the twin cohort. Peripheral blood mononuclear cells were used as the source from which RNA for TCR libraries was isolated. Libraries were constructed by 5' RACE. Instrument used: Illumina HiSeq 2000. A universal primer binding site was added through template switching, and the final cDNA carried a unique molecular identifier so that TCR cDNA molecules could be counted accurately. Specific primers in the conserved constant-segment region were used to synthesize first-strand cDNA for TCR alpha and beta chains. To control for contamination, every cDNA library carried two barcodes: a SMART-Mk sample barcode plus Illumina barcodes. TruSeq adapter sequences along with Illumina sample barcodes were introduced in two successive PCR steps. The Illumina HiSeq platform was used with custom primers to sequence TCR alpha and beta cDNA libraries. The paper's data handling went like this. MiGEC processed the raw reads to extract unique molecular identifiers, while MiXCR was used to determine the CDR3 positions. For each individual, recombination models were inferred using an EM algorithm with the repgenHMM and IGoR tools. The analysis of shared clonotypes was done with the tcR package in R, with sharing normalized by the product of cloneset sizes. To study raw recombination free of thymic and clonal selection effects, out-of-frame nonproductive sequences were analyzed. TCRdb reprocessed the public reads (quality trimming at Q25 with fastp, clone calling with MiXCR) and kept in-frame beta chains. Rows with a matching CDR3 protein are joined into one entry that keeps the most common DNA and genes. The V and J calls here are based on TCRdb, not the publication. The sample yields about 720,000 distinct CDR3 sequences; about 20% were counted once. Clones ranked in the top ten supply under 15% of the sample.

These data belong to a study of identical twins (dated by TCRdb to 2016 to 2017). Looking at the study overall: The study deep-sequenced TCR alpha and beta repertoires from monozygotic twins, unrelated adults of various ages and cord blood to test whether fetal clonotypes persist. To rule out contamination, replicate twin experiments were performed at different times with different library preparation protocols. General conclusions and limits of the study: Compared with coincidental sharing between unrelated individuals, an excess of low generation-probability sequences was observed among out-of-frame TCR alpha sequences shared between twins. Zero-insertion analyses could be partly confounded by invariant T cells such as MAIT and iNKT, though diverse VJ usage argued against such confounding for most clonotypes. Because the same donors could not be followed over many years, the conclusions relied on cross-sectional statistical analysis. A weaker excess of twin sharing was found in beta out-of-frame sequences because the signal-to-noise ratio was lowered by fewer shared sequences. Recombination models systematically underestimated out-of-frame TCR alpha sharing in monozygotic twins but agreed with sharing between unrelated individuals. Abundant cord blood beta clonotypes carried fewer insertions; young adult naive repertoires showed a weaker similar trend, while memory repertoires showed none.

These same records also appear under a second study, on T cells expressing NK-cell markers. The other study reports the following: Fewer than ten donors provided sorted CD3+CD56+NKG2C+, CD3+CD56+NKG2C- and CD3+CD56-NKG2C+ T-cell subsets, whose TCR beta-chain repertoires were profiled. Among the eight sequenced donors, seven were HCMV-seropositive and one was HCMV-seronegative. In several experiments an anti-gammadeltaTCR antibody was added to restrict sorting to alphabetaTCR-expressing T cells. For several donors, the dominant CD3+CD56+NKG2C+ clonotypes were among the top 10 CD8+ clonotypes and accounted for about 1.0-7.5% of CD8+ T cells. Those dominant clonotypes were again the most abundant among CD3+CD56-NKG2C+ cells in a few donors, at about 28.3-65%. Whether the expanded NKG2C-expressing T cell clones were specific for HCMV antigens was left unclear. The eight sequenced donors were randomly selected healthy volunteers, three men and five women. A commercial ELISA kit detecting HCMV-specific IgG in serum was used to determine HCMV serostatus. Bulk peripheral blood T-cell repertoires were additionally sequenced from unsorted PBMC for several donors. MIGEC was used to demultiplex reads and group the reads by UMI, and MiTCR was used to assemble and quantify clonotypes. Only TCR cDNA sequences supported by at least two reads were kept to exclude erroneous sequences. Downstream repertoire analysis used the tcR package, and clonotypes were matched across fractions by CDR3 nucleotide sequence plus V segment. VDJmatch was used to annotate antigen specificity against VDJdb, with one amino acid substitution allowed in CDR3.

Specimen: PBMCs. The sequence derives from a woman aged 18-29 years in good health.

The CDR3 in this case is CASTTLGVRARQPQHF. The bases read TGTGCCAGCACCACCCTAGGGGTCCGGGCGCGCCAGCCCCAGCATTTT. The sequence is built from TRBV12-3 or TRBV12-4 and TRBJ1-5; the D segment could be TRBD1, given 5 matching bases. The CDR3 spans 16 residues, from the cysteine through the phenylalanine. Of all the DNA, just the CDR3 is kept, 48 bases in frame from base 1. At the junction V is shortened by 7 bases and J by 7 bases, with 23 bases in between.